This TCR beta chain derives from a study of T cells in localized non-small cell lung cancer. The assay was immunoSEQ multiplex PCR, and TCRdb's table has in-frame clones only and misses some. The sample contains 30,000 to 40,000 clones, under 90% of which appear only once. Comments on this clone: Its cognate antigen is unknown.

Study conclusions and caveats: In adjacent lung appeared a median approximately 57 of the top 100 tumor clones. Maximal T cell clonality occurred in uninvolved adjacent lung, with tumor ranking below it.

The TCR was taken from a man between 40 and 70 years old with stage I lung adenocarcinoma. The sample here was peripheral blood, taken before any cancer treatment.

CDR3 DNA: TGTGCCAGCAGGGGGACAGATAACACCGGGGAGCTGTTTTTT. It yields the protein CASRGTDNTGELFF. The chain recombines TRBV2 with TRBJ2-2; TRBD1 aligns across 7 bases. J was trimmed by 2 bases and V by 6 bases; bases with no gene match: 3. From germline, CDR1 is SNHLY and CDR2 FYNNEI. CDR3 length equals 14 residues.